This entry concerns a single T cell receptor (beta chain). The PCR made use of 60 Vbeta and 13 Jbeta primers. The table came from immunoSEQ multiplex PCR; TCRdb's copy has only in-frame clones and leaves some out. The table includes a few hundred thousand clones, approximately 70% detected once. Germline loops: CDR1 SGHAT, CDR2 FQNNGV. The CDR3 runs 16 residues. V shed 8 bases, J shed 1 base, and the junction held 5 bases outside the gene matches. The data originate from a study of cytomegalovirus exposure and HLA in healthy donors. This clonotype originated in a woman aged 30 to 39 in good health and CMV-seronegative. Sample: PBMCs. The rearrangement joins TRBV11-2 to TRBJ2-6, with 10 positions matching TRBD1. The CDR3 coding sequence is TGTGCCAGCGGCCGGGACAGGGGATCTGGGGCCAACGTCCTGACTTTC. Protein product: CASGRDRGSGANVLTF. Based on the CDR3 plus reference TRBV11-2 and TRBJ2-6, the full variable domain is EAGVAQSPRYKIIEKRQSVAFWCNPISGHATLYWYQQILGQGPKLLIQFQNNGVVDDSQLPKDRFSAERLKGVDSTLKIQPAKLEDSAVYLCASGRDRGSGANVLTFGAGSRLTVL.